The 26 T cell receptor beta chains below come from one sample, sequenced in a study of blood T cell repertoires in COVID-19. Sequenced by immunoSEQ multiplex PCR; TCRdb stores in-frame clones only, minus some. The sample has under 200,000 clones, less than 90% seen once. Sequences were obtained from PBMCs or T cells enriched from blood (not recorded which). The receptors were sampled from a woman in her forties or fifties who had recovered from COVID-19.

This chain joins TRBV4-2 and TRBJ1-2; TRBD1 matches 10 bases. The V gene end was trimmed by 0 bases and the J gene end by 7 bases; junction bases not matched to a gene: 5. This CDR3 spans 15 amino acids. Germline V gene sequence: CDR1 LGHNA, CDR2 YNFKEQ. The CDR3 DNA follows: TGTGCCAGCAGCCAAGATATGGGGACAGGGGCTGGCTACACCTTC. It translates to CASSQDMGTGAGYTF.

J is TRBJ2-7 and V is TRBV2; no firm D call. Trimming shortened V by 1 base and J by 0 bases, and 7 bases separated the two germline ends. The germline V gene encodes CDR1 SNHLY and CDR2 FYNNEI. The CDR3 is 14 amino acids. The CDR3 region has the DNA TGTGCCAGCAGTGAAGGCAGTCTCTCCTACGAGCAGTACTTC. It yields the protein CASSEGSLSYEQYF.

This chain connects TRBV6-5 to TRBJ2-2; a weak D match, TRBD1 (6 bases). From germline, CDR1 is MNHEY and CDR2 SVGAGI. V was shortened by 6 bases and J by 4 bases, with 12 bases between the two germline ends. The CDR3 has 14 amino acids. CDR3 sequence: CASSLDRLTGELFF. CDR3 bases: TGTGCCAGCAGCTTAGACAGGCTCACCGGGGAGCTGTTTTTT.

In regard to this clone: The sample holds other DNA sequences that translate to the same CDR3. J is TRBJ1-1 and V is TRBV3-1 (or the pseudogene TRBV3-2), with D perhaps matching TRBD1 (5 bases). Germline values: CDR1 LGHDT, CDR2 YNNKEL (reference sequence). This CDR3 has 13 amino acids. Trimming cost V 2 bases and J 5 bases, with 9 bases left between them. CDR3 protein: CASSQQGGTEAFF. Here the CDR3 DNA reads TGTGCCAGCAGCCAACAGGGTGGGACTGAAGCTTTCTTT.

The rearrangement uses TRBV7-2 and TRBJ1-5; TRBD1 matches 7 bases. V was clipped by 0 bases and J by 4 bases; unmatched bases: 6. Germline V CDR1 and CDR2: SGHTA, FQGNSA. The CDR3 loop spans 16 amino acids. CDR3 sequence reads: CASSLAGTAPNQPQHF. DNA for the CDR3: TGTGCCAGCAGCTTAGCGGGGACAGCGCCTAATCAGCCCCAGCATTTT.

The chain combines TRBV11-3 with TRBJ2-1; D not certain. This CDR3 contains 14 residues. Deletions cut 7 bases from V and 4 bases from J, with 14 bases between. Germline assignment: CDR1 SGHNT and CDR2 YENEEA. This CDR3 reads CASKENSLYNEQFF. The CDR3 DNA reads TGTGCCAGCAAAGAGAACAGCCTTTACAATGAGCAGTTCTTC.

DNA of the CDR3: TGTGCCAGCAGCTTAACGGCGGGGAACACCGGGGAGCTGTTTTTT. Amino acid sequence: CASSLTAGNTGELFF. The chain employs TRBV7-2 and TRBJ2-2; weak D call: TRBD2 (5 bases). Germline V gene data show CDR1 as SGHTA and CDR2 as FQGNSA. V shed 2 bases and J shed 1 base, with 8 bases lying between them. This CDR3 comprises 15 residues.

The rearrangement joins TRBV4-3 to TRBJ2-3, with D possibly being TRBD2 (6 bases). Per the germline V gene, CDR1 is LGHNA and CDR2 is YSLEER. This CDR3 has 16 residues. Trimming cost V 5 bases and J 2 bases, with 17 bases left between them. The CDR3 nucleotides are TGCGCCAGCAGCATTCACCTTTTAGCGGTCACAGATACGCAGTATTTT. This translates into CASSIHLLAVTDTQYF.

This CDR3 is CASSAQGEVSQPQHF. The CDR3 DNA reads as TGTGCCAGCAGCGCACAAGGGGAGGTGAGTCAGCCCCAGCATTTT. The gene calls are TRBV9 and TRBJ1-5, with D possibly TRBD1 on 5 matching bases. The CDR3 has 15 residues. Germline CDR1 reads SGDLS; CDR2 reads YYNGEE. The V and J ends lost 3 bases and 6 bases respectively, with 16 bases between them.

The V gene is TRBV10-3, the J gene TRBJ2-3; no clear D. Per germline, CDR1 ENHRY and CDR2 SYGVKD. Trimming shortened V by 4 bases and J by 0 bases, and 8 bases separated the two germline ends. CDR3 length: 14 amino acids. The CDR3 is CAISGSVSTDTQYF. The CDR3 region has the DNA TGTGCCATCAGTGGGAGCGTTAGCACAGATACGCAGTATTTT.

The chain carries TRBV7-9 and TRBJ2-1; D gene unclear. The germline CDR1 and CDR2 sequences are SEHNR and FQNEAQ (reference sequence). The CDR3 length is 13 residues. Trimming stripped 5 bases from V and 2 bases from J, with 7 bases between. For the CDR3, the DNA is TGTGCCAGCAGCCCCGGTCCCTACAATGAGCAGTTCTTC. As protein: CASSPGPYNEQFF.

There are a few counts of this clone. The chain combines TRBV6-5 with TRBJ1-3; maybe TRBD1 (6 bases). The CDR3 covers 13 residues. Germline V gives CDR1 MNHEY, CDR2 SVGAGI. Trimming removed 5 bases from V and 3 bases from J, with 8 bases in between. Here the CDR3 reads CASSQGFGNTIYF. Here the CDR3 DNA reads TGTGCCAGCAGTCAGGGGTTTGGAAACACCATATATTTT.

This chain links TRBV7-2 with TRBJ2-7, with 8 bases fitting TRBD2. Germline V gives CDR1 SGHTA, CDR2 FQGNSA. This CDR3 is 14 amino acids long. V gave up 5 bases and J gave up 4 bases; unmatched junction bases: 7. CDR3 DNA: TGTGCCAGCAGCGCAACTAGCGGACCATACGAGCAGTACTTC. Its translation is CASSATSGPYEQYF.

The J gene is TRBJ1-1, the V gene TRBV6-4, with D tentatively TRBD1 (5 bases). Germline-derived CDR1 and CDR2 are MRHNA and SNTAGT. Between the trimmed V and J ends, which lost 10 bases and 0 bases, there was a span of 21 bases. The CDR3 covers 16 residues. The CDR3 nucleotides read TGTGCCATCCCGAACCCCGACAGTTACCTGAACACTGAAGCTTTCTTT. As protein: CAIPNPDSYLNTEAFF.

The V call is TRBV5-4, the J call TRBJ2-7, with D tentatively TRBD1 (5 bases). The CDR3 length is 15 residues. The germline CDR1 and CDR2 sequences are SGHNT and YYREEE (reference sequence). Trimming removed 0 bases at V and 7 bases at J, with 17 bases between. The CDR3 DNA is TGTGCCAGCAGCTTGGTACCCAGGACAATGGGGGAGCAGTACTTC. Translating it yields CASSLVPRTMGEQYF.

The genes are TRBV28 and TRBJ1-1; the D is unclear. Germline CDR1 is MDHEN and CDR2 is SYDVKM. The CDR3 totals 13 residues. The germline V and J ends were trimmed by 4 bases and 5 bases, with 11 bases remaining between them. CDR3 bases: TGTGCCAGCAGTTCCCAAAAGAGGACTGAAGCTTTCTTT. Its protein is CASSSQKRTEAFF.

The rearrangement links TRBV9 to TRBJ1-1; D gene ambiguous. Germline V lookup: CDR1 SGDLS, CDR2 YYNGEE. This CDR3 comprises 14 residues. With 5 bases removed from V and 0 bases from J, the gap between germline ends came to 11 bases. The CDR3 DNA sequence: TGTGCCAGCAGTCTTGAGTCAATGAACACTGAAGCTTTCTTT. It encodes CASSLESMNTEAFF.

The chain joins TRBV7-2 to TRBJ2-5; D may be TRBD1 (6 bases). Germline assignment: CDR1 SGHTA and CDR2 FQGNSA. The length of the CDR3 is 14 residues. Trimming took 5 bases from V and 5 from J, leaving 15 bases between them. The chain's CDR3 is CASSVRGGSETQYF. The CDR3 DNA reads TGTGCCAGCAGCGTCAGGGGCGGGTCGGAGACCCAGTACTTC. The full variable domain, in which reference TRBV7-2 and TRBJ2-5 provide the parts outside the CDR3, is GAGVSQSPSNKVTEKGKDVELRCDPISGHTALYWYRQSLGQGLEFLIYFQGNSAPDKSGLPSDRFSAERTGGSVSTLTIQRTQQEDSAVYLCASSVRGGSETQYFGPGTRLLVL.

This sequence joins TRBV24-1 and TRBJ2-3; 11 bases are shared with TRBD2. CDR3 length: 17 amino acids. Germline values: CDR1 KGHDR, CDR2 SFDVKD. The V and J ends lost 7 bases and 8 bases, in that order; junction bases with no gene match: 16. CDR3 nucleotides: TGTGCCACCAGAACGTCCGGGACTAGCGGTTCGGGGGGTACGCAGTATTTT. Translation: CATRTSGTSGSGGTQYF.

V usage is TRBV9 and J usage is TRBJ2-7; TRBD2 matches at 8 bases. V was pared by 0 bases and J by 4 bases, with 3 bases of the junction left unmatched. From germline, CDR1 is SGDLS and CDR2 YYNGEE. The CDR3 has 14 amino acids. The CDR3 region is CASSVGTSPYEQYF. The CDR3 DNA follows: TGTGCCAGCAGCGTAGGGACTAGCCCTTACGAGCAGTACTTC. Based on the CDR3 plus reference TRBV9 and TRBJ2-7, the full variable domain is DSGVTQTPKHLITATGQRVTLRCSPRSGDLSVYWYQQSLDQGLQFLIQYYNGEERAKGNILERFSAQQFPDLHSELNLSSLELGDSALYFCASSVGTSPYEQYFGPGTRLTVT.

The V call is TRBV3-1 (or the pseudogene TRBV3-2), the J call TRBJ1-2; 8 bases agree with TRBD1. J was trimmed by 5 bases and V by 3 bases; bases with no gene match: 11. This CDR3 spans 16 amino acids. CDR1 and CDR2 from the germline V gene are LGHDT and YNNKEL (reference sequence). The CDR3 spells CASSQSGTGRGYGYTF. In DNA, the CDR3 is TGTGCCAGCAGCCAGAGCGGGACAGGTCGGGGGTATGGCTACACCTTC.

V and J are TRBV28 and TRBJ1-4, with D possibly matching TRBD1 (5 bases). Germline CDR1 reads MDHEN; CDR2 reads SYDVKM. Between the trimmed V and J ends, which lost 5 bases and 7 bases, there was a span of 17 bases. The CDR3 runs 15 residues. Here the CDR3 DNA reads TGTGCCAGCAGTAAAGGCTCTCAGGGTTTTGAAAAACTGTTTTTT. This codes for CASSKGSQGFEKLFF.

The CDR3 reads CASSPGQGWALDNEQFF. The CDR3 DNA sequence: TGTGCCAGCAGCCCGGGACAGGGTTGGGCCCTGGACAATGAGCAGTTCTTC. This chain joins TRBV7-2 and TRBJ2-1; 9 bases map to TRBD1. V shed 5 bases, J shed 5 bases, and the junction held 13 bases outside the gene matches. Germline lookup yields CDR1 SGHTA and CDR2 FQGNSA. The CDR3 has 17 amino acids.

The V and J genes are TRBV12-5 and TRBJ1-4; D may be TRBD1 (5 bases). Trimming took off 5 bases at V and 7 bases at J, with 14 bases between the two ends. Germline loops: CDR1 LGHNT, CDR2 FRNRAP. The length of the CDR3 is 14 residues. CDR3 sequence reads: CASGPGLLGEKLFF. In DNA form, the CDR3 reads TGTGCTAGTGGTCCAGGGCTTTTGGGTGAAAAACTGTTTTTT. The full variable domain, with the rest looked up from reference TRBV12-5 and TRBJ1-4, is DARVTQTPRHKVTEMGQEVTMRCQPILGHNTVFWYRQTMMQGLELLAYFRNRAPLDDSGMPKDRFSAEMPDATLATLKIQPSEPRDSAVYFCASGPGLLGEKLFFGSGTQLSVL.

This clone was observed once. J is TRBJ1-5 and V is TRBV2, with TRBD1 matching 10 bases. The CDR3 consists of 15 residues. The V gene end was trimmed by 4 bases and the J gene end by 6 bases; junction bases not matched to a gene: 6. Germline V gives CDR1 SNHLY, CDR2 FYNNEI. This CDR3 is CASSGDRGTGQPQHF. The CDR3 DNA reads as TGTGCCAGCAGTGGGGACAGGGGTACTGGTCAGCCCCAGCATTTT. The full variable domain, with the rest looked up from reference TRBV2 and TRBJ1-5, is EPEVTQTPSHQVTQMGQEVILRCVPISNHLYFYWYRQILGQKVEFLVSFYNNEISEKSEIFDDQFSVERPDGSNFTLKIRSTKLEDSAMYFCASSGDRGTGQPQHFGDGTRLSIL.

The V call is TRBV2, the J call TRBJ2-7; D call uncertain. V dropped 3 bases and J dropped 2 bases, with 5 bases sitting between them. There are 12 residues in the CDR3. CDR1 is SNHLY, CDR2 FYNNEI, per germline. The CDR3 DNA reads TGTGCCAGCAGTGACCCAGCCTACGAGCAGTACTTC. Protein product: CASSDPAYEQYF.